These 10 T cell receptor beta chains came from one sample sequenced in a study of shared clonotypes between healthy human individuals. TCRdb's copy holds only in-frame clones and misses some; the assay was immunoSEQ multiplex PCR. The sample gives fewer than 400,000 clones, approximately 79% of which show up once; 9% to 12% is in the top ten. The sequenced material came from memory CD4+ T cells sorted from blood. Subset defined: CD45RA-negative fraction. These receptors were collected from a man between 25 and 39 years old in good health.

For the CDR3, the DNA is TGTGCCAGCAGCTTTTCCGGGAGCCATGCTCTTAGCTCCTACAATGAGCAGTTCTTC. Its protein product is CASSFSGSHALSSYNEQFF. The chain recombines TRBV5-6 with TRBJ2-1; D possibly corresponds to TRBD2 (6 bases). From germline, CDR1 is SGHDT and CDR2 YYEEEE. This CDR3 is 19 amino acids long. V was clipped by 2 bases and J by 0 bases, with 21 bases between them.

V gene TRBV6-5 combines with J gene TRBJ2-5; D remains ambiguous. The CDR3 runs to 13 residues. The V gene lost 0 bases and the J gene lost 5 bases, with 7 bases spanning the gap. CDR1 and CDR2 from the germline V gene are MNHEY and SVGAGI. CDR3 nucleotide sequence: TGTGCCAGCAGTTACTCGGGAAGTGAGACCCAGTACTTC. Encoded protein: CASSYSGSETQYF.

The chain combines TRBV5-1 with TRBJ2-1; 12 nucleotides line up with TRBD1. From germline, CDR1 is SGHRS and CDR2 YFSETQ. V lost 4 bases to trimming and J lost 2 bases; unmatched junction nucleotides: 4. The CDR3 runs 16 residues. The CDR3 loop is CASSLGTGGTYNEQFF. The CDR3 DNA reads as TGCGCCAGCAGCCTCGGGACAGGGGGCACCTACAATGAGCAGTTCTTC.

The CDR3 DNA follows: TGTGCCAGCAGCCCCAGACCGAGTCACGGACGAAATTTAGAGACCCAGTACTTC. Translating it yields CASSPRPSHGRNLETQYF. The gene calls are TRBV7-9 and TRBJ2-5; D is undetermined. The germline CDR1 and CDR2 sequences are SEHNR and FQNEAQ (reference sequence). The V end lost 5 bases, the J end lost 4 bases, and 26 bases lay between the germline ends. The CDR3 is made up of 18 amino acids. Using reference TRBV7-9 and TRBJ2-5 for the parts outside the CDR3, the full variable domain is DTGVSQNPRHKITKRGQNVTFRCDPISEHNRLYWYRQTLGQGPEFLTYFQNEAQLEKSRLLSDRFSAERPKGSFSTLEIQRTEQGDSAMYLCASSPRPSHGRNLETQYFGPGTRLLVL.

The chain joins TRBV9 to TRBJ2-1; 7 bases fit TRBD2. Unmatched junction bases numbered 10, after V lost 4 bases and J lost 9 bases. Germline lookup yields CDR1 SGDLS and CDR2 YYNGEE. This CDR3 comprises 14 residues. The CDR3 nucleotides read TGTGCCAGCAGCACTAGGCGGGAGAGTAGTGAGCAGTTCTTC. As protein: CASSTRRESSEQFF.

The CDR3 is CASSMGLSSADTQYF. CDR3 in DNA: TGCGCCAGCAGCATGGGATTATCTAGCGCAGATACGCAGTATTTT. This rearrangement joins TRBV5-1 to TRBJ2-3; D may be TRBD2 (6 bases). The CDR3 runs to 15 residues. V gave up 4 bases and J gave up 4 bases, with 16 bases separating them. In germline, CDR1 is SGHRS, CDR2 YFSETQ.

The chain couples TRBV5-6 to TRBJ2-7; 7 bases line up with TRBD1. Germline V gene lookup returns CDR1 SGHDT and CDR2 YYEEEE. The CDR3 is 16 residues long. V lost 4 bases, J lost 0 bases, and 10 bases stayed unmatched. The CDR3 DNA is TGTGCCAGCAGCAAACCAGGGGGACCTCGCTCCTACGAGCAGTACTTC. Translation: CASSKPGGPRSYEQYF.

The chain joins TRBV7-6 to TRBJ2-1, with 10 bases identical to TRBD2. CDR1 is SGHVS and CDR2 is FNYEAQ in the germline V gene. The CDR3 consists of 15 residues. Germline trimming cut 6 bases from V and 4 bases from J; bases unmatched to any gene: 6. The CDR3 loop reads CASSPNSGGYNEQFF. The CDR3 DNA reads TGTGCCAGCAGTCCTAATAGCGGGGGGTACAATGAGCAGTTCTTC.

This chain links TRBV7-9 with TRBJ1-4; a weak D match, TRBD1 (6 bases). The germline V gene has CDR1 SEHNR and CDR2 FQNEAQ (reference sequence). Trimming pared 5 bases from V and 4 bases from J, leaving 17 bases between. This CDR3 has 16 amino acids. The CDR3 sequence: CASSGRLGADNEKLFF. CDR3 bases: TGTGCCAGCAGCGGTCGTCTGGGGGCCGATAATGAAAAACTGTTTTTT.

J is TRBJ2-7 and V is TRBV9; D is uncertain. This CDR3 region has 14 residues. Trimming took 0 bases from V and 0 from J, leaving 7 bases between them. CDR1 is SGDLS, CDR2 YYNGEE, per germline. CDR3 residues: CASSVGPDSYEQYF. The CDR3 nucleotides are TGTGCCAGCAGCGTAGGTCCAGACTCCTACGAGCAGTACTTC.